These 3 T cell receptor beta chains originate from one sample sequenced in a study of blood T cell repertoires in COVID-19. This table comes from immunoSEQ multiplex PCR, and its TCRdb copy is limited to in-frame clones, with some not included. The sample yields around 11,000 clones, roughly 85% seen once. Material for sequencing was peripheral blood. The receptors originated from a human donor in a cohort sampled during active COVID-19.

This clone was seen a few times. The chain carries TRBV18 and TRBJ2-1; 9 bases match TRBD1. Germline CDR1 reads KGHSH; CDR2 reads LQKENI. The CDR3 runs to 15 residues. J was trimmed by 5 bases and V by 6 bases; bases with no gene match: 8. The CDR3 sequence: CASSPDRGGDNEQFF. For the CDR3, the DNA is TGTGCCAGCTCCCCGGACAGGGGAGGAGACAATGAGCAGTTCTTC.

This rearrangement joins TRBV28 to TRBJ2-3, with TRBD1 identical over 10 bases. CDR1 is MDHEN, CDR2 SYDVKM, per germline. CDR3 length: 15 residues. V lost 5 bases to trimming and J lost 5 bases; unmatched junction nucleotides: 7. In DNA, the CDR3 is TGTGCCAGCAGTCCCCATGGGACAGGGGAAGATACGCAGTATTTT. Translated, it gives CASSPHGTGEDTQYF.

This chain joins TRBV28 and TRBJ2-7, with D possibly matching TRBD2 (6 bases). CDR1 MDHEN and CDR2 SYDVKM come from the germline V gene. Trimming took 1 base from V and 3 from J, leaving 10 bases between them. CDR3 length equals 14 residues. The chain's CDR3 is CASSLLTGDYEQYF. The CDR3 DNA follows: TGTGCCAGCAGTTTATTGACGGGAGACTACGAGCAGTACTTC.